The source of this T cell receptor beta chain is a study of shared clonotypes between healthy human individuals. Trimming shortened V by 0 bases and J by 5 bases, and 15 bases separated the two germline ends. The CDR3 length is 16 residues. CDR1 is SGHRS and CDR2 is YFSETQ in the germline V gene. The table came from immunoSEQ multiplex PCR; TCRdb's copy has only in-frame clones and leaves some out. This table has 450,000 to 650,000 clones, around 77% appearing once. Sequencing was performed on PBMCs. The clonotype comes from a woman in her thirties or forties in good health. Some clones in this sample may be carry-over from other donors' samples. The V call is TRBV5-1, the J call TRBJ1-5, with D perhaps TRBD1 (5 bases). The CDR3 reads CASSLGAGRADQPQHF. The CDR3, as DNA: TGCGCCAGCAGCTTGGGTGCAGGGCGGGCGGATCAGCCCCAGCATTTT.